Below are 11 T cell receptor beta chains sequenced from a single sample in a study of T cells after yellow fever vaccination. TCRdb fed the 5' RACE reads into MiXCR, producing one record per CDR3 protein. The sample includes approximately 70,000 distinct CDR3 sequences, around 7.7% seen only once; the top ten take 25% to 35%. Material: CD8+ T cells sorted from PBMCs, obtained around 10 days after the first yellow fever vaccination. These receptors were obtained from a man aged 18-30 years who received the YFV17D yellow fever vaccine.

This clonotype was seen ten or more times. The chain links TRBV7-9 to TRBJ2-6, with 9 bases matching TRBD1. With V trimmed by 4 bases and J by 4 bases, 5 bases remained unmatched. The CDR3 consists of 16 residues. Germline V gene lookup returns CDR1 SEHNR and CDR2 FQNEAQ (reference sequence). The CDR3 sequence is CASSSGTGPGANVLTF. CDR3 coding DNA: TGTGCCAGCAGCTCCGGGACAGGGCCCGGGGCCAACGTCCTGACTTTC.

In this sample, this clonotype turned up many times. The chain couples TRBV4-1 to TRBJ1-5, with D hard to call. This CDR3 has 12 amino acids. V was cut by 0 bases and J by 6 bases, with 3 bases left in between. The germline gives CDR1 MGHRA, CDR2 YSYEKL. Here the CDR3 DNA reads TGCGCCAGCAGCCAAGAGGGTCAGCCCCAGCATTTT. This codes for CASSQEGQPQHF.

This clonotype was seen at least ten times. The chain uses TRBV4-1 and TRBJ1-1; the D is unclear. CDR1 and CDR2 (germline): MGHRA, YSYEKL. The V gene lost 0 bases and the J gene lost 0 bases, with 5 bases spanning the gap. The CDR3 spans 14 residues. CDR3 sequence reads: CASSQDPMNTEAFF. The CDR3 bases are TGCGCCAGCAGCCAAGATCCGATGAACACTGAAGCTTTCTTT.

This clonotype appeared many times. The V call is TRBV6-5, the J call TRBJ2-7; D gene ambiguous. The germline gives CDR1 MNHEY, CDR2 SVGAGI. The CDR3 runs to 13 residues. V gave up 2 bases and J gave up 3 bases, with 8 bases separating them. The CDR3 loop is CASSYGLGYEQYV. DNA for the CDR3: TGTGCCAGCAGTTACGGCCTAGGCTACGAGCAGTACGTC.

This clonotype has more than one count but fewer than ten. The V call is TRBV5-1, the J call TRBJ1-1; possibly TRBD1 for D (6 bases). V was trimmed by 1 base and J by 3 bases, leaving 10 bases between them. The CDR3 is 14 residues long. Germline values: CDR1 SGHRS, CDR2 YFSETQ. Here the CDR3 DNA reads TGCGCCAGCAGCTTGACAGGGCGAGACACTGAAGCTTTCTTT. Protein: CASSLTGRDTEAFF.

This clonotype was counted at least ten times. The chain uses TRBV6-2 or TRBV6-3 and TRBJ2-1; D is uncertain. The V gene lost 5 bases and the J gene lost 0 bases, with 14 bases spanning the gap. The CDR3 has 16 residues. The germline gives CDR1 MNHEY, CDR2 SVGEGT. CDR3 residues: CASSAALLGSYNEQFF. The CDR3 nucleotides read TGTGCCAGCAGTGCGGCCCTTCTGGGCTCCTACAATGAGCAGTTCTTC.

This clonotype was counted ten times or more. CDR3 residues: CSASDRRNYGYTF. The CDR3 DNA reads as TGCAGTGCCTCTGACAGGCGTAACTATGGCTACACCTTC. The chain links TRBV20-1 to TRBJ1-2, with D maybe TRBD1 (6 bases). The V gene lost 6 bases and the J gene lost 1 base, with 12 bases spanning the gap. Germline values: CDR1 DFQATT, CDR2 SNEGSKA (reference sequence). This CDR3 comprises 13 residues.

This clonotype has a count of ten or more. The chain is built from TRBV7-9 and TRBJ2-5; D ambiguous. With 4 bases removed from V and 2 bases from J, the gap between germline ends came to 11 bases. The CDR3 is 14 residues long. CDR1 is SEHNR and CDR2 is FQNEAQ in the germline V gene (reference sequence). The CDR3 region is CASSSLSQQETQYF. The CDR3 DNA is TGTGCCAGCAGCTCCCTGTCCCAACAAGAGACCCAGTACTTC.

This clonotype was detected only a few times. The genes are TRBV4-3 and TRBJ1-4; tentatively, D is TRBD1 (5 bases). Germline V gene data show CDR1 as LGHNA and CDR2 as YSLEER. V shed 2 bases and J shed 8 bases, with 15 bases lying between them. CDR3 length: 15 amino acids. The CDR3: CASSQNWGGDEKLFF. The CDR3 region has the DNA TGCGCCAGCAGCCAAAACTGGGGAGGGGACGAAAAACTGTTTTTT.

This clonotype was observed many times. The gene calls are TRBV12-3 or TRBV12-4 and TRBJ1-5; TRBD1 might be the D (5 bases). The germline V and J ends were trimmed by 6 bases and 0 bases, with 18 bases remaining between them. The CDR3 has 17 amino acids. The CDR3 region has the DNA TGTGCCAGCAGCACCCCTCCGGGACGGTTTAGCAATCAGCCCCAGCATTTT. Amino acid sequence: CASSTPPGRFSNQPQHF.

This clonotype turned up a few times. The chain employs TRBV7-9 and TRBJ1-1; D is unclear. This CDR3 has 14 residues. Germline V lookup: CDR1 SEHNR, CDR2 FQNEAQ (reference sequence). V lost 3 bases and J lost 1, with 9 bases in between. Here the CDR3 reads CASSFGDPNTEAFF. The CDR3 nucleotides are TGTGCCAGCAGCTTTGGGGATCCGAACACTGAAGCTTTCTTT.